This entry features one TCR beta chain sequence. This clonotype was picked up a small number of times. The antigen this receptor binds is unknown. Nothing much larger sits one base from this clone, and base qualities are not available. The trim is 1 base for V and 3 bases for J, with a gap of 9 bases between the germline ends. From cysteine to phenylalanine, the CDR3 is 13 amino acids long. This entry keeps only the CDR3 DNA: 39 bases, framed from base 1. The germline V gene (reference sequence) specifies GTSNPN as CDR1 and SVGIG as CDR2. The data belong to a study of T cells after yellow fever vaccination (dated by TCRdb to about 2019). At the level of the whole study: The SMART-Seq v4 Ultra Low Input RNA kit was used to prepare libraries from fractions with low cell numbers. To track T-cell clones before and after primary and booster YFV17D yellow fever vaccination, bulk TCR alpha and beta repertoires were sequenced longitudinally. Blood was drawn at multiple timepoints before and after primary and secondary immunization, with bulk PBMC replicates and cell subsets isolated. Two healthy male donors, one aged 18 to 30 and one aged 30 to 40 years, were included in the cohort. Broader findings and caveats from the paper: After the booster, most of the clones that had expanded following primary vaccination were detected again (around 95% of CD4 and around 87% of CD8), which suggests that memory was broadly maintained. Only two donors were included in the study, so the extent to which the findings can be generalized is limited. A small share of clonotypes was detected in both CD4 and CD8 compartments, with the overlap likely arising from convergent recombination. The secondary T-cell response was found to be weaker but faster than the primary response, with a peak reached on day 5 rather than on day 15. FACS-sorted repertoires could contain abundant contaminating clonotypes from the bulk population, so computational filtering was required.

The sample's treatment or condition label, in plain terms: live attenuated yellow fever vaccine strain. A standard Ficoll-Paque protocol was used to isolate PBMCs from peripheral blood. Dynabeads CD4 and CD8 positive selection kits were used to isolate CD4 and CD8 T-cell fractions. TriZol was used to extract RNA from bulk PBMCs, from CD4 and CD8 fractions, and from dextramer-positive and dextramer-negative fractions. TCR cDNA was synthesized by 5'RACE template switching, through which a universal primer site and unique molecular identifiers were introduced. cDNA synthesis was primed from both the TCR alpha and TCR beta constant segments. Two PCR steps were used to amplify libraries, with sample barcodes and sequencing adapters being added in the second step. Sequencing of libraries was performed on Illumina HiSeq 2500 (2x100 bp) or NovaSeq (2x150 bp). As for how the authors treated the data: MIGEC handled demultiplexing of reads and collapsing into UMI consensus sequences, while MiXCR performed V(D)J alignment. Vaccine-responding clonotypes were identified with edgeR using replicate PBMC samples, with FDR below 0.01 and a log2 fold change above 5 up to day 15 being required. Each bulk clonotype was labeled CD4 or CD8 based on which sequenced repertoire, CD4 or CD8, contained the clonotype at higher abundance. TCRdb reprocessed the public reads (quality trimming at Q25 with fastp, clone calling with MiXCR) and kept in-frame beta chains. Duplicate CDR3 protein sequences are folded into a single record with the most common DNA and genes. The V and J calls were not made by the authors but by TCRdb's processing. This sample comprises over 150,000 distinct CDR3 sequences, almost 7% of them detected only once. About 2.5% of the sample comes from the top ten.

The sequencing here drew on CD4+ T cells sorted from PBMCs, taken 5 days after the first yellow fever vaccination. The receptor chain draws on TRBV30 and TRBJ1-1; the D gene cannot be named for sure. The TCR comes from a man younger than 35 who received the YFV17D yellow fever vaccine. DNA sequence: TGTGCCTGGAGTGCCAATCCCCACACTGAAGCTTTCTTT. Protein translation: CAWSANPHTEAFF.